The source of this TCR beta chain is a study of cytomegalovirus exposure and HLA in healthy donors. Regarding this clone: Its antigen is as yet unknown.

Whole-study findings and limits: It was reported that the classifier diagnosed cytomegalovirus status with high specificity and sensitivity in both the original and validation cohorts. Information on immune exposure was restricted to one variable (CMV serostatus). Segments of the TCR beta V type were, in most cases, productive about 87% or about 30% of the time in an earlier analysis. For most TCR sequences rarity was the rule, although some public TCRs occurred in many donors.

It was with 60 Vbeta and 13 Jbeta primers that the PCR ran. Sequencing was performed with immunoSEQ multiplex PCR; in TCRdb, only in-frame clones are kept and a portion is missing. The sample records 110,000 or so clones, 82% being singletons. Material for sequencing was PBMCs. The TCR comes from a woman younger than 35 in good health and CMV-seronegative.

CDR3: CASSLAGGTYNEQFF. The CDR3 DNA is TGCGCCAGCAGCTTAGCGGGAGGCACCTACAATGAGCAGTTCTTC. The genes are TRBV5-1 and TRBJ2-1; 9 bases fit TRBD2. With 2 bases clipped from V and 2 bases from J, the junction kept 2 bases outside the gene matches. CDR3 length: 15 amino acids. The germline V gene encodes CDR1 SGHRS and CDR2 YFSETQ. The full variable domain, rest sourced from reference TRBV5-1 and TRBJ2-1, is KAGVTQTPRYLIKTRGQQVTLSCSPISGHRSVSWYQQTPGQGLQFLFEYFSETQRNKGNFPGRFSGRQFSNSRSEMNVSTLELGDSALYLCASSLAGGTYNEQFFGPGTRLTVL.